The 10 T cell receptor beta chains below all came from one sample that was sequenced in a study of cytomegalovirus exposure and HLA in healthy donors. Here immunoSEQ multiplex PCR was the method, and the copy in TCRdb shows in-frame clones only, minus some. Among roughly 100,000 clones, approximately 86% were seen once, and the ten largest hold roughly 4.2%. The sequenced material came from PBMCs. Receptors originate from a woman between 18 and 30 years old in good health and CMV-seropositive.

The CDR3 sequence: CASSQGGANYGYTF. The CDR3 DNA reads as TGTGCCAGCAGCCAGGGAGGAGCTAACTATGGCTACACCTTC. This rearrangement joins TRBV4-2 to TRBJ1-2; no clear D gene. The CDR3 is 14 amino acids. Germline V lookup: CDR1 LGHNA, CDR2 YNFKEQ. V was trimmed by 3 bases and J by 0 bases, leaving 8 bases between them.

The chain recombines TRBV2 with TRBJ2-1; a possible D gene is TRBD2 (6 bases). The CDR3 covers 13 residues. Germline CDR1 and CDR2: SNHLY and FYNNEI. V was cut by 3 bases and J by 7 bases, with 10 bases left in between. CDR3 sequence: CASSETRWNEQFF. CDR3 in DNA: TGTGCCAGCAGTGAGACTAGGTGGAATGAGCAGTTCTTC.

This clone was recorded a few times. The same CDR3 can be traced to other DNA sequences in this sample. V gene TRBV5-1 combines with J gene TRBJ2-1; maybe TRBD1 (5 bases). The CDR3 has 14 residues. The germline CDR1 and CDR2 sequences are SGHRS and YFSETQ. Between the trimmed V and J ends, which lost 0 bases and 3 bases, there was a span of 7 bases. This chain's CDR3 is CASSLGQGYNEQFF. The CDR3 bases are TGCGCCAGCAGCTTGGGCCAGGGCTACAATGAGCAGTTCTTC.

The V gene is TRBV6-5, the J gene TRBJ1-2; tentatively, D is TRBD1 (6 bases). Trimming shortened V by 5 bases and J by 8 bases, and 9 bases separated the two germline ends. This CDR3 contains 11 residues. Per the germline V gene, CDR1 is MNHEY and CDR2 is SVGAGI. CDR3 coding DNA: TGTGCCAGCAGTAACAGGGAGGGCTACACCTTC. This sequence encodes CASSNREGYTF.

The CDR3: CASSSGRGAPTYNEQFF. The CDR3, as DNA: TGCGCCAGCAGCTCAGGGCGGGGGGCCCCTACCTACAATGAGCAGTTCTTC. V is TRBV5-1 and J is TRBJ2-1, with 8 bases fitting TRBD2. The V and J ends lost 3 bases and 2 bases, in that order; junction bases with no gene match: 10. This CDR3 is built from 17 residues. Germline-derived CDR1 and CDR2 are SGHRS and YFSETQ. The full variable domain, in which reference TRBV5-1 and TRBJ2-1 provide the parts outside the CDR3, is KAGVTQTPRYLIKTRGQQVTLSCSPISGHRSVSWYQQTPGQGLQFLFEYFSETQRNKGNFPGRFSGRQFSNSRSEMNVSTLELGDSALYLCASSSGRGAPTYNEQFFGPGTRLTVL.

J is TRBJ2-7 and V is TRBV11-3; D is perhaps TRBD1 (5 bases). Germline assignment: CDR1 SGHNT and CDR2 YENEEA. V was shortened by 11 bases and J by 10 bases, with 9 bases between the two germline ends. The CDR3 consists of 8 residues. The CDR3 bases are TGTGCCGCGTGGACACAGTACTTC. This encodes CAAWTQYF.

The chain joins TRBV18 to TRBJ2-7; 11 bases are shared with TRBD1. Germline V lookup: CDR1 KGHSH, CDR2 LQKENI. CDR3 length: 14 amino acids. The V segment lost 6 bases and the J segment 4 bases; nucleotides outside the gene matches: 5. DNA of the CDR3: TGTGCCAGCTCCGGACAGGGGGCGAATTACGAGCAGTACTTC. Translating it yields CASSGQGANYEQYF.

The V call is TRBV29-1, the J call TRBJ2-3; 8 bases match TRBD1. The V gene's germline CDR1 is SQVTM and CDR2 ANQGSEA. V shed 7 bases, J shed 3 bases, and the junction held 6 bases outside the gene matches. The CDR3 loop spans 13 amino acids. CDR3 protein: CSGTGRLTDTQYF. DNA for the CDR3: TGCAGCGGGACAGGGAGGTTAACAGATACGCAGTATTTT.

This sequence joins TRBV27 and TRBJ1-1; 8 nucleotides align to TRBD1. Germline V gene lookup returns CDR1 MNHEY and CDR2 SMNVEV (reference sequence). V lost 5 bases and J lost 0; bases outside the gene matches: 8. This CDR3 has 16 amino acids. CDR3 nucleotide sequence: TGTGCCAGCAGTGCCCGACAGGGGAGGATGAACACTGAAGCTTTCTTT. It yields the protein CASSARQGRMNTEAFF.

This clone was counted only a few times. The chain carries TRBV11-2 and TRBJ2-2; D may be TRBD1 (6 bases). The CDR3 totals 14 residues. Germline assignment: CDR1 SGHAT and CDR2 FQNNGV. The V gene lost 6 bases and the J gene lost 8 bases, with 16 bases spanning the gap. This CDR3 reads CASREPRGPGELFF. In DNA form, the CDR3 reads TGTGCCAGCAGAGAACCCAGGGGACCGGGGGAGCTGTTTTTT. Complete variable domain (other parts from reference TRBV11-2 and TRBJ2-2): EAGVAQSPRYKIIEKRQSVAFWCNPISGHATLYWYQQILGQGPKLLIQFQNNGVVDDSQLPKDRFSAERLKGVDSTLKIQPAKLEDSAVYLCASREPRGPGELFFGEGSRLTVL.